This T cell receptor beta chain is drawn from a study of metastatic and nonmetastatic thyroid tumors. The overall study: Both malignant and benign thyroid patients supplied peripheral blood and tumor or nodule tissue samples, across which the repertoires of these patients were then compared.

Every patient underwent thyroid surgery untreated. By sample fraction, this clone is medium-sized. No antigen is known for it. One end of the junction fails to match germline, which may point to a read error. Study findings and constraints: Relative to benign nodules, malignant thyroid tumors were reportedly characterized by significantly elevated TCR beta diversity in blood and tumor.

TCRdb re-analyzed the PCR reads through MiXCR. The sample has approximately 25,000 clones, about a quarter seen once; the top ten hold about 17%. The source material was blood. The source is a male donor with papillary thyroid cancer or a benign thyroid nodule (not recorded which). Some clones in this sample may be carry-over from other donors' samples.

The CDR3 protein is CSARDESEQYF. The DNA of the CDR3 is TGCAGTGCAAGAGACGAATCCGAGCAGTACTTC. The genes are TRBV20-1 and TRBJ2-7; unclear D gene. Per germline, CDR1 DFQATT and CDR2 SNEGSKA (reference sequence). CDR3 length: 11 amino acids.